These T cell receptor beta chains were read from a single sample in a study of CD8 T cells in ankylosing spondylitis. TCRdb ran MiXCR on the 5' RACE reads and lists one entry per CDR3 protein. This sample has 350,000 to 450,000 distinct CDR3 sequences, with roughly 22% found just once. The sequencing sample was made of blood, either unsorted or a sorted T cell fraction (not recorded which). These receptors were taken from a male donor with ankylosing spondylitis or in good health (not recorded which). Each CDR3 is given with its conserved first and last residue. The D gene is left open where the match is weak. Only some rows state a clone size, as once, few, many or a class for expanded clones.

. | TRBJ2-3 | few | TRBV11-2 | 14 | CASSLVLVKDTQYF | TGTGCCAGCAGCTTAGTACTAGTGAAAGATACGCAGTATTTT
. | TRBJ2-2 | few | TRBV10-3 | 13 | CAISVPNTGELFF | TGTGCCATCAGTGTACCGAACACCGGGGAGCTGTTTTTT
. | TRBJ1-1 | . | TRBV20-1 | 17 | CSARPQGPNEGNTEAFF | TGCAGTGCTAGACCACAGGGCCCAAACGAAGGGAACACTGAAGCTTTCTTT
. | TRBJ1-5 | . | TRBV19 | 14 | CASSWWGAGQPQHF | TGTGCCAGTAGCTGGTGGGGCGCGGGGCAGCCCCAGCATTTT
. | TRBJ2-7 | . | TRBV27 | 15 | CASSLLLGAAYEQYF | TGTGCCAGCAGTTTATTACTCGGGGCGGCCTACGAGCAGTACTTC
. | TRBJ2-3 | few | TRBV7-9 | 16 | CASSLVGRSFPDTQYF | TGTGCCAGCAGCTTAGTGGGACGGTCCTTTCCAGATACGCAGTATTTT
TRBD1 | TRBJ2-2 | . | TRBV27 | 14 | CARSGTGSAGELFF | TGTGCCAGATCCGGGACAGGGTCGGCCGGGGAGCTGTTTTTT
. | TRBJ1-2 | . | TRBV4-1 | 15 | CASSRPGSGNYGYTF | TGCGCCAGCAGCCGTCCAGGGTCGGGGAACTATGGCTACACCTTC
TRBD2 | TRBJ2-5 | . | TRBV9 | 16 | CASSFRASGGQETQYF | TGTGCCAGCTCTTTTCGTGCTAGCGGAGGACAAGAGACCCAGTACTTC
TRBD2 | TRBJ2-5 | few | TRBV9 | 15 | CASSARLAPSETQYF | TGTGCCAGCAGCGCCCGACTAGCGCCCTCAGAGACCCAGTACTTC
. | TRBJ2-5 | few | TRBV7-6 | 13 | CASSLGMEETQYF | TGTGCCAGCAGCCTAGGCATGGAAGAGACCCAGTACTTC
. | TRBJ2-5 | . | TRBV30 | 10 | CAWKGETQYF | TGTGCCTGGAAGGGAGAGACCCAGTACTTC